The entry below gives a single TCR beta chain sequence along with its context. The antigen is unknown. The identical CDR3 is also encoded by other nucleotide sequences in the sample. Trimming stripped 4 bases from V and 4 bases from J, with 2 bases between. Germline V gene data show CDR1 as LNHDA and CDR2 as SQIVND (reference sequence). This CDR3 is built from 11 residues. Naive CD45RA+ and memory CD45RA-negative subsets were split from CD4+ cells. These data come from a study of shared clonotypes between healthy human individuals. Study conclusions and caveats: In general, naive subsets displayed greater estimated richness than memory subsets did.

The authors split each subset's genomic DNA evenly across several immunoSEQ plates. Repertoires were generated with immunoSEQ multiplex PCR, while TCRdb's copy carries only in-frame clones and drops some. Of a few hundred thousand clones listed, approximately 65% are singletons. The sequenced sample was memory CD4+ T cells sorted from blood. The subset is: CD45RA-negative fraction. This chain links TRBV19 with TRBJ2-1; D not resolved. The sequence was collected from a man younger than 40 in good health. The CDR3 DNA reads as TGTGCCAGTAGTAATTACAATGAGCAGTTCTTC. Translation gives CASSNYNEQFF.